This T cell receptor beta chain was captured in a study of cytomegalovirus exposure and HLA in healthy donors. Looked up from germline, CDR1 is SEHNR and CDR2 is FQNEAQ (reference sequence). V gave up 4 bases and J gave up 7 bases; unmatched junction bases: 4. CDR3 length: 15 amino acids. Vbeta (60) and Jbeta (13) primers were used in the PCR. The table came from immunoSEQ multiplex PCR; TCRdb's copy has only in-frame clones and leaves some out. The sample holds 90,000 to 150,000 clones, just over 15% seen once. Only a few counts were recorded for this clone. This receptor was obtained from a woman younger than 35 in good health and CMV-seronegative. The source material was PBMCs. V is TRBV7-9 and J is TRBJ1-4, with 12 bases matching TRBD1. CDR3 nucleotide sequence: TGTGCCAGCAGCTCAGGGACAGGGGGCCGTGAAAAACTGTTTTTT. Translating it yields CASSSGTGGREKLFF. Together with reference TRBV7-9 and TRBJ1-4, the CDR3 gives the full variable domain: DTGVSQNPRHKITKRGQNVTFRCDPISEHNRLYWYRQTLGQGPEFLTYFQNEAQLEKSRLLSDRFSAERPKGSFSTLEIQRTEQGDSAMYLCASSSGTGGREKLFFGSGTQLSVL.